These 27 T cell receptor beta chains share one sample of origin, sequenced in a study of blood T cell repertoires in COVID-19. Data came from immunoSEQ multiplex PCR; TCRdb stores just in-frame clones and leaves some out. The table lists approximately 330,000 clones, approximately 86% of them singletons. Sequencing was carried out using peripheral blood. All receptors derive from a man aged 25-40 years with COVID-19, enrolled during active disease.

The rearrangement links TRBV28 to TRBJ2-1; 14 positions agree with TRBD2. CDR3 length equals 18 residues. The ends lost 2 bases at V and 3 bases at J; junction bases unmatched: 6. Germline CDR1 is MDHEN and CDR2 is SYDVKM. The CDR3 DNA follows: TGTGCCAGCAGTTTAGCCGGGACTAGCGGGAGTGTCTACAATGAGCAGTTCTTC. Protein: CASSLAGTSGSVYNEQFF.

The genes are TRBV25-1 and TRBJ2-7; D is perhaps TRBD1 (5 bases). The V end was cut by 4 bases, the J end by 6 bases, with 19 bases between. In germline, CDR1 is MGHDK, CDR2 SYGVNS. CDR3 length equals 15 residues. The CDR3 protein is CASSANPGWVSEQYF. The CDR3 region has the DNA TGTGCCAGCAGTGCCAATCCAGGGTGGGTATCCGAGCAGTACTTC.

The rearrangement links TRBV3-1 (or the pseudogene TRBV3-2) to TRBJ1-5; a weak D match, TRBD1 (5 bases). CDR1 LGHDT and CDR2 YNNKEL come from the germline V gene (reference sequence). The CDR3 covers 16 residues. V lost 4 bases and J 2 bases, leaving 15 bases between the germline ends. CDR3 coding DNA: TGTGCCAGCAGCCGGGGGGGGGTTACGGGCAATCAGCCCCAGCATTTT. It codes for CASSRGGVTGNQPQHF.

V usage is TRBV6-1 and J usage is TRBJ2-3; no definite D call. The germline CDR1 and CDR2 sequences are MNHNS and SASEGT. The CDR3 is 16 amino acids. Trimming removed 1 base at V and 1 base at J, with 12 bases between. CDR3 amino acids: CASSEVPSKGTDTQYF. In DNA, the CDR3 is TGTGCCAGCAGTGAAGTTCCTAGTAAAGGCACAGATACGCAGTATTTT.

The rearrangement uses TRBV19 and TRBJ1-1; a possible D gene is TRBD1 (6 bases). The CDR3 extends over 13 amino acids. Looked up from germline, CDR1 is LNHDA and CDR2 is SQIVND (reference sequence). Trimming pared 5 bases from V and 4 bases from J, leaving 11 bases between. The CDR3 region has the DNA TGTGCCAGTAGTTCGGACAGCCCCACTGAAGCTTTCTTT. Protein: CASSSDSPTEAFF.

The CDR3 DNA sequence: TGCGCCAGCAGCCCTAGACAGTTCGAGACCCAGTACTTC. It specifies CASSPRQFETQYF. The chain couples TRBV5-1 to TRBJ2-5; D may be TRBD1 (5 bases). Per germline, CDR1 SGHRS and CDR2 YFSETQ. The ends were cut back, 4 bases at V and 5 bases at J, with 12 bases in the middle. The CDR3 runs to 13 residues.

The V and J genes are TRBV2 and TRBJ2-1; possible D gene TRBD2, 5 bases. The CDR3 spans 13 residues. Trimming pared 4 bases from V and 7 bases from J, leaving 11 bases between. Germline V CDR1 and CDR2: SNHLY, FYNNEI. Here the CDR3 reads CASSGRRENEQFF. In DNA form, the CDR3 reads TGTGCCAGCAGTGGGAGGCGAGAGAATGAGCAGTTCTTC. The full variable domain, its missing parts supplied by reference TRBV2 and TRBJ2-1, is EPEVTQTPSHQVTQMGQEVILRCVPISNHLYFYWYRQILGQKVEFLVSFYNNEISEKSEIFDDQFSVERPDGSNFTLKIRSTKLEDSAMYFCASSGRRENEQFFGPGTRLTVL.

V and J are TRBV2 and TRBJ2-1; 10 bases line up with TRBD2. The germline V gene encodes CDR1 SNHLY and CDR2 FYNNEI. V gave up 8 bases and J gave up 4 bases; unmatched junction bases: 5. The length of the CDR3 is 14 residues. Written as DNA, the CDR3 is TGTGCCAGCCACCTAGCGGGAGCGTACAATGAGCAGTTCTTC. It translates to CASHLAGAYNEQFF.

The chain links TRBV2 to TRBJ1-2, with D possibly matching TRBD1 (5 bases). Looked up from germline, CDR1 is SNHLY and CDR2 is FYNNEI. The CDR3 is made up of 13 amino acids. V was pared by 4 bases and J by 4 bases, with 10 bases between. CDR3 sequence (DNA): TGTGCCAGCAGTGGGACACTTTTCTATGGCTACACCTTC. It translates to CASSGTLFYGYTF.

The rearrangement joins TRBV18 to TRBJ1-1, with TRBD1 identical over 12 bases. V was clipped by 3 bases and J by 3 bases; unmatched bases: 11. Germline V gives CDR1 KGHSH, CDR2 LQKENI. The CDR3 extends over 18 amino acids. The CDR3 spells CASSPWAGTGGRYTEAFF. The DNA for the CDR3 is TGTGCCAGCTCACCTTGGGCAGGGACAGGGGGCAGGTACACTGAAGCTTTCTTT.

V is TRBV15 and J is TRBJ1-4; D is possibly TRBD1 (6 bases). The CDR3 is made up of 14 amino acids. V was shortened by 5 bases and J by 3 bases, with 10 bases between the two germline ends. Germline V lookup: CDR1 LNHNV, CDR2 YYDKDF (reference sequence). The CDR3 spells CATSRRQANEKLFF. CDR3 DNA sequence: TGTGCCACCAGCCGCAGACAGGCTAATGAAAAACTGTTTTTT. The full variable domain, completed using reference TRBV15 and TRBJ1-4, is DAMVIQNPRYQVTQFGKPVTLSCSQTLNHNVMYWYQQKSSQAPKLLFHYYDKDFNNEADTPDNFQSRRPNTSFCFLDIRSPGLGDTAMYLCATSRRQANEKLFFGSGTQLSVL.

The rearrangement joins TRBV3-1 (or the pseudogene TRBV3-2) to TRBJ1-2, with 7 bases aligning to TRBD1. With 4 bases clipped from V and 5 bases from J, the junction kept 13 bases outside the gene matches. The CDR3 loop spans 16 amino acids. CDR1 and CDR2 from the germline V gene are LGHDT and YNNKEL (reference sequence). CDR3 region: CASSRLAAGGGYGYTF. CDR3 in DNA: TGTGCCAGCAGCCGATTAGCGGCAGGGGGAGGATATGGCTACACCTTC.

This clone was seen once. The chain links TRBV7-9 to TRBJ1-2; D not resolved. V lost 4 bases to trimming and J lost 9 bases, with 9 bases between them. CDR1 and CDR2 from the germline V gene are SEHNR and FQNEAQ (reference sequence). This CDR3 is 11 amino acids long. DNA of the CDR3: TGTGCCAGCAGCTCCCCTAGTCGCTACACCTTC. Translated: CASSSPSRYTF.

The rearrangement uses TRBV30 and TRBJ2-1; 9 bases match TRBD2. This CDR3 comprises 14 residues. Germline trimming cut 3 bases from V and 6 bases from J; bases unmatched to any gene: 6. Germline V CDR1 and CDR2: GTSNPN, SVGIG (reference sequence). The CDR3 DNA reads TGTGCCTGGAGCAAGGGGACTAGCCTCAATGAGCAGTTCTTC. Translation gives CAWSKGTSLNEQFF.

This clone was observed many times. Here the CDR3 DNA reads TGTGCCACCAGCAGTCCCGGGACTGGCATCAATGAGCAGTTCTTC. Translating it yields CATSSPGTGINEQFF. The genes are TRBV15 and TRBJ2-1, with D perhaps TRBD2 (6 bases). The germline V and J ends were trimmed by 3 bases and 6 bases, with 15 bases remaining between them. This CDR3 has 15 amino acids. CDR1 and CDR2 from the germline V gene are LNHNV and YYDKDF (reference sequence).

This clone was counted many times. J is TRBJ1-5 and V is TRBV6-2 or TRBV6-3; D call uncertain. The CDR3 runs to 16 residues. The germline V and J ends were trimmed by 2 bases and 3 bases, with 14 bases remaining between them. Germline CDR1 reads MNHEY; CDR2 reads SVGEGT. CDR3 sequence (DNA): TGTGCCAGCAGTTACCTTGGGCTCCTCCCCAATCAGCCCCAGCATTTT. Its protein product is CASSYLGLLPNQPQHF.

The V call is TRBV30, the J call TRBJ1-4, with 9 nucleotides matching TRBD1. V dropped 0 bases and J dropped 5; count of bases not matched to a gene: 1. CDR1 and CDR2 (germline): GTSNPN, SVGIG (reference sequence). This CDR3 comprises 14 residues. CDR3 sequence (DNA): TGTGCCTGGAGTGTTGGGACAGGGAATGAAAAACTGTTTTTT. Protein: CAWSVGTGNEKLFF.

J is TRBJ1-4 and V is TRBV9, with 9 bases lining up with TRBD1. Germline CDR1 SGDLS, CDR2 YYNGEE. The CDR3 contains 16 residues. V lost 2 bases, J lost 4 bases, and 6 bases stayed unmatched. This CDR3 is CASSVAGQGFNEKLFF. Here the CDR3 DNA reads TGTGCCAGCAGCGTGGCCGGACAGGGGTTTAATGAAAAACTGTTTTTT.

The chain has TRBV6-5 and TRBJ1-2; 9 nucleotides match TRBD1. The germline CDR1 and CDR2 sequences are MNHEY and SVGAGI. The junction had 6 bases not matched to a gene; V was cut back by 1 base and J by 6 bases. There are 15 residues in the CDR3. In DNA form, the CDR3 reads TGTGCCAGCAGTTACTGGAACAGGGGGCTGGATGGCTACACCTTC. Amino acids: CASSYWNRGLDGYTF.

CDR3 nucleotides: TGCAGCGTTCGTCCGGGACAGGGGCCCACCGGGGAGCTGTTTTTT. Protein product: CSVRPGQGPTGELFF. The chain couples TRBV29-1 to TRBJ2-2; 10 positions agree with TRBD1. Trimming took 5 bases from V and 4 from J; bases not matched to a gene: 7. Germline-derived CDR1 and CDR2 are SQVTM and ANQGSEA. The CDR3 is 15 residues long.

The chain uses TRBV10-3 and TRBJ2-1; maybe TRBD1 (5 bases). The CDR3 is made up of 20 amino acids. Trimming took 4 bases from V and 0 from J, leaving 25 bases between them. Germline-derived CDR1 and CDR2 are ENHRY and SYGVKD. CDR3 region: CAISGLPTRQSTDSYNEQFF. CDR3 nucleotide sequence: TGTGCCATCAGTGGGCTTCCCACCCGACAGTCCACCGACTCCTACAATGAGCAGTTCTTC.

The chain recombines TRBV28 with TRBJ2-1; no clear D. The CDR3 has 15 amino acids. V was cut by 5 bases and J by 0 bases, with 11 bases left in between. Germline lookup yields CDR1 MDHEN and CDR2 SYDVKM. The CDR3 spells CASSHFARSYNEQFF. The CDR3 region has the DNA TGTGCCAGCAGTCACTTCGCGCGCTCCTACAATGAGCAGTTCTTC.

The chain joins TRBV11-3 to TRBJ2-5; a weak D match, TRBD1 (6 bases). Deletions cut 2 bases from V and 2 bases from J, with 12 bases between. The CDR3 spans 15 residues. The germline V gene encodes CDR1 SGHNT and CDR2 YENEEA. The CDR3 sequence: CASSLTGHRQETQYF. Written as DNA, the CDR3 is TGTGCCAGCAGCTTAACGGGACACCGGCAAGAGACCCAGTACTTC.

In its sample, this clone was seen a few times. The chain uses TRBV12-5 and TRBJ2-5, with TRBD1 matching over 10 bases. The CDR3 contains 19 residues. J gave up 2 bases and V 3 bases, and 15 bases lay outside the gene matches. From germline, CDR1 is LGHNT and CDR2 FRNRAP. The CDR3 is CASGFYPKPGTGAQETQYF. CDR3 in DNA: TGTGCTAGTGGTTTCTACCCAAAGCCCGGGACAGGGGCACAAGAGACCCAGTACTTC.

This clone occurred once. The chain joins TRBV24-1 to TRBJ2-3; the D gene is possibly TRBD2 (6 bases). V lost 0 bases to trimming and J lost 4 bases, with 19 bases between them. Germline lookup yields CDR1 KGHDR and CDR2 SFDVKD. This CDR3 spans 18 amino acids. The DNA for the CDR3 is TGTGCCACCAGTGATTTGGGTTTCGGACCGTGGGACTCAGATACGCAGTATTTT. Translating it yields CATSDLGFGPWDSDTQYF.

This rearrangement joins TRBV18 to TRBJ2-3; the match to TRBD2 covers 8 bases. The trim removed 6 bases at V and 6 bases at J, leaving 17 bases unmatched. CDR1 KGHSH and CDR2 LQKENI come from the germline V gene. This CDR3 comprises 17 residues. CDR3: CASSRGPSGGPLDTQYF. Written as DNA, the CDR3 is TGTGCCAGCTCGCGGGGGCCCAGCGGGGGTCCCCTGGATACGCAGTATTTT. Full variable domain (outside the CDR3, taken from reference TRBV18 and TRBJ2-3): NAGVMQNPRHLVRRRGQEARLRCSPMKGHSHVYWYRQLPEEGLKFMVYLQKENIIDESGMPKERFSAEFPKEGPSILRIQQVVRGDSAAYFCASSRGPSGGPLDTQYFGPGTRLTVL.

The rearrangement joins TRBV2 to TRBJ2-2; the match to TRBD2 covers 13 bases. The CDR3 length is 17 residues. The trim removed 2 bases at V and 6 bases at J, leaving 6 bases unmatched. The V gene's germline CDR1 is SNHLY and CDR2 FYNNEI. The chain's CDR3 is CASSERTSGRGAGELFF. The CDR3 nucleotides read TGTGCCAGCAGTGAAAGGACTAGCGGGAGAGGAGCCGGGGAGCTGTTTTTT. Together with reference TRBV2 and TRBJ2-2, the CDR3 gives the full variable domain: EPEVTQTPSHQVTQMGQEVILRCVPISNHLYFYWYRQILGQKVEFLVSFYNNEISEKSEIFDDQFSVERPDGSNFTLKIRSTKLEDSAMYFCASSERTSGRGAGELFFGEGSRLTVL.